This TCR beta chain was retrieved from a study of PD-1 blockade in classical Hodgkin lymphoma. Study overall: Intravenous delivery of nivolumab at 3 mg/kg to patients occurred every 2 weeks. Study results and caveats: The baseline diversity of complete responders showed similarity to that of newly diagnosed patients. There remain no defined causes for the repertoire differences, which possibly reflect disease activity or prior therapy.

V dropped 4 bases and J dropped 2; count of bases not matched to a gene: 4. In germline, CDR1 is SGHRS, CDR2 YFSETQ. This CDR3 is built from 16 residues. Autologous stem cell transplantation was followed by relapse in every patient, and brentuximab vedotin exposure varied. The repertoire was sequenced with immunoSEQ multiplex PCR; TCRdb's copy has only in-frame clones and lacks some. The sample includes nearly 55,000 clones, over 70% of them seen just once. With regard to this clone: Its antigen remains unidentified.

The sequences come from peripheral blood mononuclear cells (PBMCs), collected at baseline. The V gene is TRBV5-1, the J gene TRBJ2-1; 12 nucleotides line up with TRBD1. The clonotype was recovered from a human donor with classical Hodgkin lymphoma. The CDR3 region is CASSPGTGGPYNEQFF. CDR3 in DNA: TGCGCCAGCAGCCCGGGGACAGGGGGCCCCTACAATGAGCAGTTCTTC.